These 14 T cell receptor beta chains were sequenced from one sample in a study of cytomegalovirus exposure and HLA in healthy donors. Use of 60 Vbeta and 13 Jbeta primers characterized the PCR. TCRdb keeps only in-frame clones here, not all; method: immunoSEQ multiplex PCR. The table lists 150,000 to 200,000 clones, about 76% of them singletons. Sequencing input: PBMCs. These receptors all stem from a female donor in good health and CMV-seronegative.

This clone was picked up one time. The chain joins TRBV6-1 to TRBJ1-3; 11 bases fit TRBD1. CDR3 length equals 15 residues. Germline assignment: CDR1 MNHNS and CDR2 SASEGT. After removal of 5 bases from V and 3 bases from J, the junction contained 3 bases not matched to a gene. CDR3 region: CASSRTGGFGNTIYF. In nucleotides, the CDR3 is TGTGCCAGCAGTCGGACAGGGGGCTTTGGAAACACCATATATTTT.

CDR3 in amino acids: CASSRDGGGYTF. CDR3 nucleotides: TGTGCCAGCAGCCGGGACGGGGGAGGCTACACCTTC. The V gene is TRBV5-4, the J gene TRBJ1-2; D perhaps matches TRBD1 (5 bases). V dropped 4 bases and J dropped 8 bases, with 12 bases sitting between them. Germline assignment: CDR1 SGHNT and CDR2 YYREEE (reference sequence). This CDR3 region has 12 residues.

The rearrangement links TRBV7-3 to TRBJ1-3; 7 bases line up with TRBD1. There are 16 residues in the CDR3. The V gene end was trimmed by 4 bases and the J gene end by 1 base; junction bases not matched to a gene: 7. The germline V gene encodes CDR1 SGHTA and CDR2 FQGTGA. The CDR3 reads CASSSGPGGSGNTIYF. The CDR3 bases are TGTGCCAGCAGCTCCGGCCCAGGGGGTTCTGGAAACACCATATATTTT.

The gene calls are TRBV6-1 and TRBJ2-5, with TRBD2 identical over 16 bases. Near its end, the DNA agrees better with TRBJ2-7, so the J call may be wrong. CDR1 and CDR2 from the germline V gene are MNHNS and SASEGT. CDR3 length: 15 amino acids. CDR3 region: CASSQGLAGGYEQYF. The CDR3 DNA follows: TGTGCCAGCAGTCAGGGACTAGCGGGAGGGTACGAGCAGTACTTC.

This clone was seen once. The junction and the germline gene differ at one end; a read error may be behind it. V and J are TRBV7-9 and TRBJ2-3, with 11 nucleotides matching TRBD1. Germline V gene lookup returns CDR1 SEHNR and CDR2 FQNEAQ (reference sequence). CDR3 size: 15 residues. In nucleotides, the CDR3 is TGTTCCAGCAGCTTATGGACAGGGGGCTTACCTACGCAGTATTTT. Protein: CSSSLWTGGLPTQYF.

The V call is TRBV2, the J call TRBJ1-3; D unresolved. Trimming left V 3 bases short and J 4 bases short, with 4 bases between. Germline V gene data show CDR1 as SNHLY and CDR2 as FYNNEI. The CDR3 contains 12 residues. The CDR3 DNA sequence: TGTGCCAGCAGTGACCGGGGAAACACCATATATTTT. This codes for CASSDRGNTIYF.

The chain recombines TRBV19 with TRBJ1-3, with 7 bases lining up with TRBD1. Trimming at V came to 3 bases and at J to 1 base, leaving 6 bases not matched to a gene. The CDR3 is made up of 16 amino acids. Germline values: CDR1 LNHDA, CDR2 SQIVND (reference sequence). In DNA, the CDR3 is TGTGCCAGTAGTATCGCAGGGGGGACTTCTGGAAACACCATATATTTT. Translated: CASSIAGGTSGNTIYF.

For the CDR3, the DNA is TGCGCCAGCAGCCCCCCGGGAGCGGCTAGCACAGATACGCAGTATTTT. This encodes CASSPPGAASTDTQYF. J is TRBJ2-3 and V is TRBV5-1, with D possibly matching TRBD2 (6 bases). The germline V gene has CDR1 SGHRS and CDR2 YFSETQ. The CDR3 loop spans 16 amino acids. Deletions cut 4 bases from V and 0 bases from J, with 15 bases between.

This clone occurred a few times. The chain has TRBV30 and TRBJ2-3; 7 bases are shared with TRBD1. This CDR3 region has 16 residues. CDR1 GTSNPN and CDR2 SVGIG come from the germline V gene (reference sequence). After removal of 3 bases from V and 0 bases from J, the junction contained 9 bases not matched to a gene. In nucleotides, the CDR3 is TGTGCCTGGAGACACCGGGACAGAAAGAGCACAGATACGCAGTATTTT. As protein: CAWRHRDRKSTDTQYF.

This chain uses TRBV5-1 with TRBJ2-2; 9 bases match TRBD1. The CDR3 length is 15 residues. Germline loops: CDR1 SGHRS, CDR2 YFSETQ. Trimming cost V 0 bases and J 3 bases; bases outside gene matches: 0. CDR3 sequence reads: CASSLGQGDTGELFF. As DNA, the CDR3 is TGCGCCAGCAGCTTGGGACAGGGGGACACCGGGGAGCTGTTTTTT. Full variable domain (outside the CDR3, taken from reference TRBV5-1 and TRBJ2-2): KAGVTQTPRYLIKTRGQQVTLSCSPISGHRSVSWYQQTPGQGLQFLFEYFSETQRNKGNFPGRFSGRQFSNSRSEMNVSTLELGDSALYLCASSLGQGDTGELFFGEGSRLTVL.

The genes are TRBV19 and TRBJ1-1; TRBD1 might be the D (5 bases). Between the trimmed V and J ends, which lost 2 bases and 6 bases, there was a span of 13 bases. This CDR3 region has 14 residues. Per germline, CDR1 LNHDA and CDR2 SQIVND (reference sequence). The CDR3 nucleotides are TGTGCCAGTAGTATAAACGGCAGGGTCGCTGAAGCTTTCTTT. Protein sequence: CASSINGRVAEAFF.

The CDR3 DNA follows: TGTGCCAGCAGTGTAATAGCAGGGGACTATGGCTACACCTTC. It yields the protein CASSVIAGDYGYTF. This chain joins TRBV6-1 and TRBJ1-2; D is perhaps TRBD1 (6 bases). Germline CDR1 is MNHNS and CDR2 is SASEGT. With 4 bases removed from V and 3 bases from J, the gap between germline ends came to 12 bases. This CDR3 spans 14 amino acids.

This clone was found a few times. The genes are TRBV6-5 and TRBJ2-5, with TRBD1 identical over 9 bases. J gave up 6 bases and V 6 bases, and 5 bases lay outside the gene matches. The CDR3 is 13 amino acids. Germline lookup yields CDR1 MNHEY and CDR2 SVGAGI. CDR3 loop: CASSPDRGKTQYF. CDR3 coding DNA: TGTGCCAGCAGCCCGGACAGGGGAAAGACCCAGTACTTC.

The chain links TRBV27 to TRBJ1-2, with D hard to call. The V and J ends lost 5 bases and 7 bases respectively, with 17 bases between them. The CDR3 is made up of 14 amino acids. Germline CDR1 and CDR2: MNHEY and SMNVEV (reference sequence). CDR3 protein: CASSPTSLLFGYTF. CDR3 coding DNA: TGTGCCAGCAGTCCGACATCTCTCCTATTTGGCTACACCTTC.